Here is one TCR beta chain with its context. Antigen specificity is unknown. The data stem from a study of regulatory dendritic cells for organ transplantation. The table came from immunoSEQ multiplex PCR; TCRdb's copy has only in-frame clones and leaves some out. The sample holds approximately 22,000 clones, about 85% seen once. Sorted subsets were CFSE-labeled and cultured less than 6 days with allogeneic dendritic cells. The CDR3 loop spans 15 amino acids. The germline V and J ends were trimmed by 5 bases and 2 bases, with 12 bases remaining between them. Germline values: CDR1 LNHDA, CDR2 SQIVND (reference sequence).

V usage is TRBV19 and J usage is TRBJ2-2; possibly TRBD1 or TRBD2 for D (5 bases each). The source is a human donor in good health. The sequencing input was naive CD4+ T cells from blood cultured with dendritic cells. As to subset: CD45RA+ naive T cells. CDR3: CASSAGTANTGELFF. The CDR3 nucleotides read TGTGCCAGTAGTGCTGGGACGGCTAACACCGGGGAGCTGTTTTTT. The complete variable domain, with remaining parts taken from reference TRBV19 and TRBJ2-2, reads DGGITQSPKYLFRKEGQNVTLSCEQNLNHDAMYWYRQDPGQGLRLIYYSQIVNDFQKGDIAEGYSVSREKKESFPLTVTSAQKNPTAFYLCASSAGTANTGELFFGEGSRLTVL.